This TCR beta chain was observed in a study of siplizumab effects on memory and regulatory T cells. V lost 2 bases to trimming and J lost 5 bases, with 13 bases between them. The CDR3 totals 15 residues. Germline CDR1 SEHNR, CDR2 FQNEAQ (reference sequence). By sample fraction, this clone is medium-sized. Produced via immunoSEQ multiplex PCR; TCRdb's table is partial and in-frame only. The repertoire holds around 6,700 clones, about 60% seen once, with around 16% in the top ten. The TCR sequence derives from a human donor in good health. This chain joins TRBV7-9 and TRBJ2-1, with D perhaps TRBD2 (7 bases). Input material: effector memory CD8+ T cells sorted from blood. Subset noted: unstimulated CD8+ effector memory T cells. CDR3 DNA: TGTGCCAGCAGCTTACCGGGGGGCATAAACAATGAGCAGTTCTTC. It encodes CASSLPGGINNEQFF.